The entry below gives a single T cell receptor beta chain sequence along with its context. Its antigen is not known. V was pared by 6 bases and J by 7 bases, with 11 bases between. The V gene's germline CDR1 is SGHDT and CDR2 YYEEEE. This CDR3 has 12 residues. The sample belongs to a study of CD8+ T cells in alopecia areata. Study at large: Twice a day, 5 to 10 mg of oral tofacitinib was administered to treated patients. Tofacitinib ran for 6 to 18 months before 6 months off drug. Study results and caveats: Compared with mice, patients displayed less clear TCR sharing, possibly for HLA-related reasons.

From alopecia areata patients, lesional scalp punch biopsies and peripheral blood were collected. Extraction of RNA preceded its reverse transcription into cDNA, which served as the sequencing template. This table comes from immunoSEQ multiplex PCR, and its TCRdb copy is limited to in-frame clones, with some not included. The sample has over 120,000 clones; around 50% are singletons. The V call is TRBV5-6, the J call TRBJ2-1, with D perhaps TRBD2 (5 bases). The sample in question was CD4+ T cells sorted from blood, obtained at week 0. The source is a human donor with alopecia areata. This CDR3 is CASTRTQNEQFF. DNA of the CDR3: TGTGCCAGCACCCGGACTCAAAATGAGCAGTTCTTC.